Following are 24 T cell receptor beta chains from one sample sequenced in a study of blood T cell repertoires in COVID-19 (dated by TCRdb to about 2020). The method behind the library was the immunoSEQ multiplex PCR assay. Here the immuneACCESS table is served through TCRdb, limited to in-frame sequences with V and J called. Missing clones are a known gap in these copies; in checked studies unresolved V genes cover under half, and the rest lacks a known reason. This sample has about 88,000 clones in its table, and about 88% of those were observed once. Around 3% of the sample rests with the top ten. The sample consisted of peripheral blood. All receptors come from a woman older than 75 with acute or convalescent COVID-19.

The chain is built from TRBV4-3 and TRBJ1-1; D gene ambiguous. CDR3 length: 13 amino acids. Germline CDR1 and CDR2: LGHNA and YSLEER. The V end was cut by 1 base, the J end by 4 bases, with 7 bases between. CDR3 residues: CASSQVEATEAFF. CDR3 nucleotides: TGCGCCAGCAGCCAAGTCGAGGCCACTGAAGCTTTCTTT.

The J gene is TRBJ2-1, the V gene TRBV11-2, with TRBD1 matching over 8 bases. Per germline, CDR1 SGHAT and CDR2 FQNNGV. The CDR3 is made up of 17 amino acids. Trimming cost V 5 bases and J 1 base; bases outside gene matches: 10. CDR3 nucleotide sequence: TGTGCCAGCAGCCCGAGACAGGGGTTAGGGTCCTACAATGAGCAGTTCTTC. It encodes CASSPRQGLGSYNEQFF.

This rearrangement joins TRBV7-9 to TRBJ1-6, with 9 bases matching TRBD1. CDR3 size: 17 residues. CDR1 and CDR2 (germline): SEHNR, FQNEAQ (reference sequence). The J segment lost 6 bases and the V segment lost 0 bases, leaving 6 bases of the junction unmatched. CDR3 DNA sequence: TGTGCCAGCAGCTTAGCGGGGACAGGGAACCTTAATTCACCCCTCCACTTT. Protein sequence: CASSLAGTGNLNSPLHF.

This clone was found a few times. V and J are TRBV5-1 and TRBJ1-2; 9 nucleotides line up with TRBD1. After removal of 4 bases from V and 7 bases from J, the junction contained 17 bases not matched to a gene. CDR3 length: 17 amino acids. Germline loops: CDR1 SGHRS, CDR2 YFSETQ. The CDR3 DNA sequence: TGCGCCAGCAGCACCGCCGTACCGGGACAGGGCGGCCTTGGCTACACCTTC. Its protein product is CASSTAVPGQGGLGYTF.

CDR3 coding DNA: TGTGCCAGCAGCTTTGGCCCAGGGGATCAGCCCCAGCATTTT. It translates to CASSFGPGDQPQHF. This chain uses TRBV5-6 with TRBJ1-5, with a tentative D call TRBD1 (6 bases). Germline CDR1 and CDR2: SGHDT and YYEEEE. The V gene lost 2 bases and the J gene lost 5 bases, with 11 bases spanning the gap. The CDR3 is 14 residues long.

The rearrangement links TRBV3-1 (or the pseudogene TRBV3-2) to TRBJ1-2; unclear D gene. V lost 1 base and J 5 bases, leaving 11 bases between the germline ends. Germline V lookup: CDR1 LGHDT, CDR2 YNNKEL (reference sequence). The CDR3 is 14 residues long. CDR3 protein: CASSQVGAGYGYTF. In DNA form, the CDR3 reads TGTGCCAGCAGCCAAGTGGGCGCGGGTTATGGCTACACCTTC.

The CDR3 coding sequence is TGCAGCGGATGGACAGGGGATGGCTACACCTTC. This codes for CSGWTGDGYTF. This chain joins TRBV29-1 and TRBJ1-2; 9 nucleotides line up with TRBD1. Germline loops: CDR1 SQVTM, CDR2 ANQGSEA. Germline trimming cut 7 bases from V and 6 bases from J; bases unmatched to any gene: 3. CDR3 length: 11 amino acids.

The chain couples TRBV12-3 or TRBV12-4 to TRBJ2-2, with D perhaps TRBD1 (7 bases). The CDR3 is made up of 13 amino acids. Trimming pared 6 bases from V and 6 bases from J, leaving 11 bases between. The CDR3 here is CASRSRGAGELFF. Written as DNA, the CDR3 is TGTGCCAGCAGAAGCAGGGGGGCCGGGGAGCTGTTTTTT.

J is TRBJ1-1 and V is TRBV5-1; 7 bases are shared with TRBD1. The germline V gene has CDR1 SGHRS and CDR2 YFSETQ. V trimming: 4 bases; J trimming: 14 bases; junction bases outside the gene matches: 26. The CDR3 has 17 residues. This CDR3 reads CASSPNKSPGTDGESFF. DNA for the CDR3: TGCGCCAGCAGCCCAAATAAAAGTCCCGGGACAGATGGTGAGTCCTTCTTT.

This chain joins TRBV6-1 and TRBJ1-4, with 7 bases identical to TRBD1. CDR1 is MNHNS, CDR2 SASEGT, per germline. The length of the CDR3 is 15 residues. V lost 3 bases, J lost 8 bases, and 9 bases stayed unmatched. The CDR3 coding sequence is TGTGCCAGCAGTGAGGTGGGACAGCCAAGGGAAAAACTGTTTTTT. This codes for CASSEVGQPREKLFF.

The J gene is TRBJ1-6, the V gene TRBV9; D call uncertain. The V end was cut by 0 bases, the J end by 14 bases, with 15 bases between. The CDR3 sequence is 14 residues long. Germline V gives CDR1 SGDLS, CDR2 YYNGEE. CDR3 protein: CASSVGTDALTLHF. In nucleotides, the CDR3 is TGTGCCAGCAGCGTAGGAACAGACGCCCTCACCCTCCACTTT. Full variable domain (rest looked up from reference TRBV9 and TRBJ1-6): DSGVTQTPKHLITATGQRVTLRCSPRSGDLSVYWYQQSLDQGLQFLIQYYNGEERAKGNILERFSAQQFPDLHSELNLSSLELGDSALYFCASSVGTDALTLHFGNGTRLTVT.

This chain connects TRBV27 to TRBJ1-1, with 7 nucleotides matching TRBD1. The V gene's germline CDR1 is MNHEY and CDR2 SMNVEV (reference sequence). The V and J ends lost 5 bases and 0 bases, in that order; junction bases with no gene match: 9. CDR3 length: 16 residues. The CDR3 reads CASSPGQTSVNTEAFF. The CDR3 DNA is TGTGCCAGCAGTCCGGGACAGACTTCGGTGAACACTGAAGCTTTCTTT.

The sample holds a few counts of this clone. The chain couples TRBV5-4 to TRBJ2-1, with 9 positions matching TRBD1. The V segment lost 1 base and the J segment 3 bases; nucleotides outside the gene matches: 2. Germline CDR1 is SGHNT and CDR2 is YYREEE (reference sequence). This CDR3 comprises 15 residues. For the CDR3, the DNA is TGTGCCAGCAGCTTGACAGGGGGCGGCTACAATGAGCAGTTCTTC. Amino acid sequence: CASSLTGGGYNEQFF.

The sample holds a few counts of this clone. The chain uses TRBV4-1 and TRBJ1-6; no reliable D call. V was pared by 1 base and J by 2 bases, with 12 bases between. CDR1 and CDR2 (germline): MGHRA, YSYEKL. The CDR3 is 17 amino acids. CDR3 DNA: TGCGCCAGCAGCCAAGGTGTCCCTAGACCCTATAATTCACCCCTCCACTTT. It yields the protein CASSQGVPRPYNSPLHF.

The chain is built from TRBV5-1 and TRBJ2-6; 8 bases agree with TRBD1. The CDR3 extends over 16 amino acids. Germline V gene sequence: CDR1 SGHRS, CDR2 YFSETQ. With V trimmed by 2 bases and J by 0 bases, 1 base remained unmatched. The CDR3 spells CASSFTGGSGANVLTF. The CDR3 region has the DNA TGCGCCAGCAGCTTTACAGGGGGCTCTGGGGCCAACGTCCTGACTTTC.

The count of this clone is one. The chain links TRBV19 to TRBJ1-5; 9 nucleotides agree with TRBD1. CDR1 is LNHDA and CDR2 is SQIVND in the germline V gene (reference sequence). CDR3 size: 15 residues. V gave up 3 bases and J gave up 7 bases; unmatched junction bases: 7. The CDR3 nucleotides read TGTGCCAGTAGTATCGGGGACAGGGTAGGGCAGCCCCAGCATTTT. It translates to CASSIGDRVGQPQHF. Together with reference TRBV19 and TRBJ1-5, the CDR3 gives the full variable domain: DGGITQSPKYLFRKEGQNVTLSCEQNLNHDAMYWYRQDPGQGLRLIYYSQIVNDFQKGDIAEGYSVSREKKESFPLTVTSAQKNPTAFYLCASSIGDRVGQPQHFGDGTRLSIL.

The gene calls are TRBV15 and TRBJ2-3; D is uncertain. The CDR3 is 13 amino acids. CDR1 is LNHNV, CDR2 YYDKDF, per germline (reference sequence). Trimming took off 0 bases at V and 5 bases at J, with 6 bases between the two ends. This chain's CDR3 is CATSRELQDTQYF. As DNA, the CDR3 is TGTGCCACCAGCAGAGAACTACAAGATACGCAGTATTTT.

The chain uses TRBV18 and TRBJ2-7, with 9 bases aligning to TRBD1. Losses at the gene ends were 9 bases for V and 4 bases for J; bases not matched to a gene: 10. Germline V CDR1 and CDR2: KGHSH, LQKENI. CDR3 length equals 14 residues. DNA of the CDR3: TGTGCCAGTTCAGAGGGACAGGGTTCTTACGAGCAGTACTTC. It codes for CASSEGQGSYEQYF.

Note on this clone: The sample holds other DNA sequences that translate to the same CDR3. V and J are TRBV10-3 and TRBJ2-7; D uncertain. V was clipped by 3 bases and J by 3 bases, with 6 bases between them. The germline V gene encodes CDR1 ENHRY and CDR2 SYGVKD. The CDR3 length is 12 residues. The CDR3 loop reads CAISETSYEQYF. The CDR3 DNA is TGTGCCATCAGTGAAACCAGCTACGAGCAGTACTTC.

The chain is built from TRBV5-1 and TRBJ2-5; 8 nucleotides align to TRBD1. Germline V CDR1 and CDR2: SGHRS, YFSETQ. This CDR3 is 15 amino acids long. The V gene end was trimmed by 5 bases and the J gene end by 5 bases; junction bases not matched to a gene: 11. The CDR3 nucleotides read TGCGCCAGCAGTCAGAACCCGACAGGGGATGAGACCCAGTACTTC. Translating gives CASSQNPTGDETQYF.

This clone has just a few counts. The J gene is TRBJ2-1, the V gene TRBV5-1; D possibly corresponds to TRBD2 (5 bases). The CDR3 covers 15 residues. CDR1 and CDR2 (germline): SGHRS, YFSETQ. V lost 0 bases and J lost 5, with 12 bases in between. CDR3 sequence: CASSLGLSPNNEQFF. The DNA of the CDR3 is TGCGCCAGCAGCTTGGGACTATCTCCGAACAATGAGCAGTTCTTC.

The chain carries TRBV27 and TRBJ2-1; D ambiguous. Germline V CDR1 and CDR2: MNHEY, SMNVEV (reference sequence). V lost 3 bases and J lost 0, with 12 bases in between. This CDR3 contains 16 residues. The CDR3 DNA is TGTGCCAGCAGTTTTCTACCTCTAAGCTCCTACAATGAGCAGTTCTTC. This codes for CASSFLPLSSYNEQFF.

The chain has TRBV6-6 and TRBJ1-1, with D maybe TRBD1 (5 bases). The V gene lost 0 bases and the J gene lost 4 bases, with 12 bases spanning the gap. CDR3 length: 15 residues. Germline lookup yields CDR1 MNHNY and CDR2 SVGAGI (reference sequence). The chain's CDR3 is CASSYSKGASTEAFF. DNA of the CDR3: TGTGCCAGCAGTTACTCGAAAGGGGCGAGCACTGAAGCTTTCTTT.

CDR3 region: CAISQTGEGNQPQHF. The DNA of the CDR3 is TGTGCCATCAGTCAGACAGGGGAAGGCAATCAGCCCCAGCATTTT. V gene TRBV10-3 combines with J gene TRBJ1-5, with 8 bases matching TRBD1. The J segment lost 2 bases and the V segment lost 5 bases, leaving 5 bases of the junction unmatched. Germline loops: CDR1 ENHRY, CDR2 SYGVKD. This CDR3 comprises 15 residues.